The clone carrying this T cell receptor (beta chain) was observed a single time. Its antigen remains unknown. CDR1 and CDR2 (germline): SGHVS, FNYEAQ. The CDR3 has 14 residues. Trimming took off 4 bases at V and 3 bases at J, with 11 bases between the two ends. This specimen comes from a study of OX40 agonist ivuxolimab in advanced cancers. Turning to the study itself: Participants could have had prior anti-PD-1, anti-PD-L1 or anti-CTLA-4 therapy, and about 37% had some.

Clones were sequenced by immunoSEQ multiplex PCR, and TCRdb holds only the in-frame ones, with some missing. The sample holds roughly 80,000 clones; about nine tenths are singletons and the top ten take roughly 0.35%. General observations from the study: At 0.1-3.0 mg/kg, partial responders had clonal expansion among the lowest observed.

Here the sequenced sample was CD4+ or CD8+ T cells sorted from blood, taken in a trial of the OX40 agonist ivuxolimab. The TCR originated in an adult with an advanced solid tumor such as melanoma, head and neck, liver or kidney cancer. The rearrangement uses TRBV7-6 and TRBJ2-3; D is uncertain. In DNA form, the CDR3 reads TGTGCCAGCAGCTCAATCTGGGGAACAGATACGCAGTATTTT. This encodes CASSSIWGTDTQYF.